The clone carrying this TCR beta chain was found many times. The data belong to a study of regulatory T cells in long-lasting Graves disease. The TCR beta library used iRepertoire HTBI primers with Arm-PCR amplification of CDR3. Each CDR3 protein is one row after TCRdb ran MiXCR on the multiplex PCR reads. The sample consists of about 470,000 distinct CDR3 sequences, around 15% of them appearing once. Time point given: newly diagnosed GD, antithyroid drugs for less than 3 months. Isolated PBMC RNA provided the starting material for the TCR library. The CDR3 runs to 13 residues. Deletions cut 8 bases from V and 0 bases from J, with 5 bases between. The same data also contributed to another study, on T cells in Graves' hyperthyroidism and ophthalmopathy.

The chain combines TRBV12-3 or TRBV12-4 with TRBJ2-6; D gene uncertain. The receptor was derived from a middle-aged man with Graves disease. The input for sequencing was peripheral blood mononuclear cells (PBMCs), taken at new diagnosis, from a patient treated with antithyroid drugs. The CDR3 region is CASFRSGANVLTF. CDR3 coding DNA: TGTGCCAGCTTCCGCTCTGGGGCCAACGTCCTGACTTTC.